This paragraph reports one TCR beta chain. The assay was immunoSEQ multiplex PCR, and TCRdb's table has in-frame clones only and misses some. Of under 300,000 clones listed, around 87% are singletons. The data originate from a study of blood T cell repertoires in COVID-19. Unmatched junction bases numbered 9, after V lost 10 bases and J lost 5 bases. The length of the CDR3 is 13 residues. Germline-derived CDR1 and CDR2 are MNHEY and SVGAGI. The sequenced sample was peripheral blood. The clonotype was recovered from a woman in her 70s with active or convalescent COVID-19. The genes are TRBV6-5 and TRBJ1-1, with 8 bases fitting TRBD1. The CDR3 protein is CATTRGQWTEAFF. CDR3 sequence (DNA): TGTGCCACGACCAGGGGGCAGTGGACTGAAGCTTTCTTT.